Listed below are T cell receptor beta chains from one sample, sequenced in a study of T cell responses to AZD1222 COVID-19 vaccine. Profiled with immunoSEQ multiplex PCR; TCRdb holds only in-frame clones, not every one. The sample consists of roughly 200,000 clones, about 94% of them appearing once. The sample was peripheral blood, taken 28 days after the second dose of the MenACWY control vaccine. These receptor sequences come from an adult who received the MenACWY meningococcal vaccine as a control. Both conserved end residues are part of each CDR3. Fields, in order: V gene, D gene, J gene, clone size, CDR3 DNA, CDR3 protein. D genes are given only for firm matches. The size field is filled for only some rows; it gives once, few, many or a size class.

v_gene: TRBV14; d_gene: NA; j_gene: TRBJ2-6; abundance: NA; CDR3nt: TGTGCCAGCAGCCAAGCGGGGACTGGGGCCAACGTCCTGACTTTC; CDR3aa: CASSQAGTGANVLTF
v_gene: TRBV28; d_gene: NA; j_gene: TRBJ1-6; abundance: NA; CDR3nt: TGTGCCAGCAGTTTGGAACAGCTCTATAATTCACCCCTCCACTTT; CDR3aa: CASSLEQLYNSPLHF
v_gene: TRBV12-3/TRBV12-4; d_gene: NA; j_gene: TRBJ2-1; abundance: NA; CDR3nt: TGTGCCAGCAGTTTACGGGGTTACAATGAGCAGTTCTTC; CDR3aa: CASSLRGYNEQFF
v_gene: TRBV5-1; d_gene: NA; j_gene: TRBJ1-4; abundance: NA; CDR3nt: TGCGCCAGCAGCTTGGGCGACAGTCCTGCGTTTGAAAAACTGTTTTTT; CDR3aa: CASSLGDSPAFEKLFF
v_gene: TRBV5-6; d_gene: NA; j_gene: TRBJ2-5; abundance: NA; CDR3nt: TGTGCCAGCAGCTTGTTCTCGGGAGTGGGGCAAGAGACCCAGTACTTC; CDR3aa: CASSLFSGVGQETQYF
v_gene: TRBV9; d_gene: TRBD2; j_gene: TRBJ2-1; abundance: once; CDR3nt: TGTGCCAGCAGCCCTACACTAGCGGGAGGACTCCATGAGCAGTTCTTC; CDR3aa: CASSPTLAGGLHEQFF
v_gene: TRBV29-1; d_gene: NA; j_gene: TRBJ1-3; abundance: NA; CDR3nt: TGCAGCGTTTCCTACAGGGATGGAAACACCATATATTTT; CDR3aa: CSVSYRDGNTIYF
v_gene: TRBV6-5; d_gene: TRBD1; j_gene: TRBJ2-2; abundance: NA; CDR3nt: TGTGCCAGCAGTAGACAGGGAAACACCGGGGAGCTGTTTTTT; CDR3aa: CASSRQGNTGELFF
v_gene: TRBV29-1; d_gene: NA; j_gene: TRBJ2-1; abundance: NA; CDR3nt: TGCAGCTTACCCCGGGACAACTCCTACAATGAGCAGTTCTTC; CDR3aa: CSLPRDNSYNEQFF
v_gene: TRBV28; d_gene: NA; j_gene: TRBJ1-2; abundance: NA; CDR3nt: TGTGCCAGCAGTGCGAGAAGTAACTATGGCTACACCTTC; CDR3aa: CASSARSNYGYTF
v_gene: TRBV12-2; d_gene: NA; j_gene: TRBJ1-1; abundance: NA; CDR3nt: TGTGCAAGTCGACTACAGGGGGGCACTGAAGCTTTCTTT; CDR3aa: CASRLQGGTEAFF
v_gene: TRBV1; d_gene: NA; j_gene: TRBJ2-2; abundance: NA; CDR3nt: TGCACCAGCAGCCGGGGCACCGGGGAGCTGTTTTTT; CDR3aa: CTSSRGTGELFF
v_gene: TRBV29-1; d_gene: TRBD1; j_gene: TRBJ1-1; abundance: NA; CDR3nt: TGCAGCGTCGTGCGGACAGGGAACACTGAAGCTTTCTTT; CDR3aa: CSVVRTGNTEAFF
v_gene: TRBV11-1; d_gene: TRBD1; j_gene: TRBJ2-2; abundance: NA; CDR3nt: TGTGCCAGCACCCCTGGGACAGGGAACACCGGGGAGCTGTTTTTT; CDR3aa: CASTPGTGNTGELFF
v_gene: TRBV5-4; d_gene: TRBD1; j_gene: TRBJ2-3; abundance: once; CDR3nt: TGTGCCAGCAGCTTGGGGACAGGGGGGGCCACAGATACGCAGTATTTT; CDR3aa: CASSLGTGGATDTQYF
v_gene: TRBV7-9; d_gene: NA; j_gene: TRBJ2-1; abundance: NA; CDR3nt: TGTGCCAGCAGCTTAGCTGGGGGTGGGTTAAGCTCCTACAATGAGCAGTTCTTC; CDR3aa: CASSLAGGGLSSYNEQFF
v_gene: TRBV5-4; d_gene: TRBD1; j_gene: TRBJ2-2; abundance: once; CDR3nt: TGTGCCAGCAGCTCGTCCAACAGGGGGCCAAAATCATTTAACACCGGGGAGCTGTTTTTT; CDR3aa: CASSSSNRGPKSFNTGELFF
v_gene: TRBV9; d_gene: NA; j_gene: TRBJ2-1; abundance: NA; CDR3nt: TGTGCCAGCAGCGTAGAAGGACCTGAGCAGTTCTTC; CDR3aa: CASSVEGPEQFF
v_gene: TRBV9; d_gene: NA; j_gene: TRBJ1-5; abundance: NA; CDR3nt: TGTGCCAGCAGCGTAGGGGCAGGCGGCAATCAGCCCCAGCATTTT; CDR3aa: CASSVGAGGNQPQHF
v_gene: TRBV9; d_gene: TRBD2; j_gene: TRBJ2-3; abundance: NA; CDR3nt: TGTGCCAGCAGCGGGACTAGCGCTAGCACAGATACGCAGTATTTT; CDR3aa: CASSGTSASTDTQYF
v_gene: TRBV28; d_gene: TRBD1; j_gene: TRBJ1-1; abundance: NA; CDR3nt: TGTGCCAGCAGTTTATGGGGACAGGCAAACACTGAAGCTTTCTTT; CDR3aa: CASSLWGQANTEAFF
v_gene: TRBV7-2; d_gene: TRBD1; j_gene: TRBJ1-2; abundance: NA; CDR3nt: TGTGCCAGCAGCGCTCGACAGGGGGCGGGCGGCTACACCTTC; CDR3aa: CASSARQGAGGYTF
v_gene: TRBV2; d_gene: NA; j_gene: TRBJ1-2; abundance: NA; CDR3nt: TGTGCCAGCAGTGATCTCGAGACCTCCCGCCATGGCTACACCTTC; CDR3aa: CASSDLETSRHGYTF
v_gene: TRBV20-1; d_gene: NA; j_gene: TRBJ2-1; abundance: NA; CDR3nt: TGCAGTGCTAGTAGCGGAAGCTCCTACAATGAGCAGTTCTTC; CDR3aa: CSASSGSSYNEQFF
v_gene: TRBV14; d_gene: TRBD2; j_gene: TRBJ2-7; abundance: NA; CDR3nt: TGTGCCAGCAGCCGAGGACTAGGTCAGAACGAGCAGTACTTC; CDR3aa: CASSRGLGQNEQYF
v_gene: TRBV6-1; d_gene: NA; j_gene: TRBJ1-5; abundance: NA; CDR3nt: TGTGCCAGCAGTGAACCCTCCGGGCCCCTTGCGCCCCAGCATTTT; CDR3aa: CASSEPSGPLAPQHF
v_gene: TRBV4-1; d_gene: TRBD1; j_gene: TRBJ1-2; abundance: NA; CDR3nt: TGCGCCAGCAGCCAGCCGGGACAGCGGTATGGCTACACCTTC; CDR3aa: CASSQPGQRYGYTF
v_gene: TRBV6-5; d_gene: NA; j_gene: TRBJ1-2; abundance: NA; CDR3nt: TGTGCCAGCAGTACGTACCGGGACACTTTCTATGGCTACACCTTC; CDR3aa: CASSTYRDTFYGYTF
v_gene: TRBV28; d_gene: NA; j_gene: TRBJ2-1; abundance: NA; CDR3nt: TGTGCCAGCGGAGGGGGATCCGATGAGCAGTTCTTC; CDR3aa: CASGGGSDEQFF
v_gene: TRBV27; d_gene: NA; j_gene: TRBJ2-4; abundance: NA; CDR3nt: TGTGCCAGCAGTGCAGAGGGCATTCTAGCCAAAAACATTCAGTACTTC; CDR3aa: CASSAEGILAKNIQYF
v_gene: TRBV28; d_gene: NA; j_gene: TRBJ1-4; abundance: NA; CDR3nt: TGTGCCAGCAGTGAGGCAGGGGTAACAACTAATGAAAAACTGTTTTTT; CDR3aa: CASSEAGVTTNEKLFF
v_gene: TRBV20-1; d_gene: TRBD1; j_gene: TRBJ2-7; abundance: NA; CDR3nt: TGCAGTGCTAGTAGGACAGGGGGAGGGTACGAGCAGTACTTC; CDR3aa: CSASRTGGGYEQYF
v_gene: TRBV7-6; d_gene: NA; j_gene: TRBJ2-3; abundance: NA; CDR3nt: TGTGCCAGCAACTTAGGGCAGTCGGGCACAGATACGCAGTATTTT; CDR3aa: CASNLGQSGTDTQYF
v_gene: TRBV10-3; d_gene: NA; j_gene: TRBJ2-2; abundance: once; CDR3nt: TGTGCCATCAGAGGCTCAGGGGCAGCCACCGGGGAGCTGTTTTTT; CDR3aa: CAIRGSGAATGELFF
v_gene: TRBV12-3/TRBV12-4; d_gene: NA; j_gene: TRBJ1-2; abundance: NA; CDR3nt: TGTGCCAGCTTCCTGGCCGTCTATGGCTACACCTTC; CDR3aa: CASFLAVYGYTF
v_gene: TRBV7-8; d_gene: NA; j_gene: TRBJ2-7; abundance: NA; CDR3nt: TGTGCCAGCAGCGGCAGGGTCCCCTACGAGCAGTACTTC; CDR3aa: CASSGRVPYEQYF
v_gene: TRBV11-2; d_gene: NA; j_gene: TRBJ2-1; abundance: NA; CDR3nt: TGTGCCAGCAGTAGGGGAGATGAGCAGTTCTTC; CDR3aa: CASSRGDEQFF
v_gene: TRBV5-1; d_gene: NA; j_gene: TRBJ2-5; abundance: NA; CDR3nt: TGCGCCAGCAGCGCCGAGGACACCTGGGAAGAGACCCAGTACTTC; CDR3aa: CASSAEDTWEETQYF
v_gene: TRBV20-1; d_gene: NA; j_gene: TRBJ2-1; abundance: NA; CDR3nt: TGCAGTGCTAGTTTAGCTGGCAGCTCCTACAATGAGCAGTTCTTC; CDR3aa: CSASLAGSSYNEQFF
v_gene: TRBV29-1; d_gene: TRBD2; j_gene: TRBJ2-1; abundance: NA; CDR3nt: TGCAGCGTTGAGGGAACTAGCGGGAGACGTTCCTCCTACAATGAGCAGTTCTTC; CDR3aa: CSVEGTSGRRSSYNEQFF
v_gene: TRBV24-1; d_gene: NA; j_gene: TRBJ2-3; abundance: NA; CDR3nt: TGTGCCACCAGTGATTTGGGGGGAAGCACAGATACGCAGTATTTT; CDR3aa: CATSDLGGSTDTQYF
v_gene: TRBV6-5; d_gene: NA; j_gene: TRBJ2-1; abundance: NA; CDR3nt: TGTGCCAGCAGCCCCGTGGGCGGGTATGAGCAGTTCTTC; CDR3aa: CASSPVGGYEQFF
v_gene: TRBV10-3; d_gene: TRBD1; j_gene: TRBJ1-4; abundance: NA; CDR3nt: TGTGCCATCAGAAGTGACAGGGAGGATGAAAAACTGTTTTTT; CDR3aa: CAIRSDREDEKLFF
v_gene: TRBV21-1; d_gene: NA; j_gene: TRBJ2-7; abundance: NA; CDR3nt: TGTGCCAGCAGCATACGGGACAGGAGGCAAGCCGAGGCCTACGAGCAGTACTTC; CDR3aa: CASSIRDRRQAEAYEQYF
v_gene: TRBV3-1/TRBV3-2; d_gene: TRBD1; j_gene: TRBJ1-1; abundance: NA; CDR3nt: TGTGCCAGCAGCCCGCGGGACAGGGGGACTGAAGCTTTCTTT; CDR3aa: CASSPRDRGTEAFF
v_gene: TRBV24-1; d_gene: NA; j_gene: TRBJ2-7; abundance: NA; CDR3nt: TGTGCCACCAGTGATTTCCAGGGGAAGGAGTACTTC; CDR3aa: CATSDFQGKEYF